Listed here are 18 T cell receptor beta chains from one sample, sequenced in a study of CD8 T cells in ankylosing spondylitis. MiXCR, run by TCRdb on the 5' RACE reads, gives a single entry per CDR3 protein. The table includes about 120,000 distinct CDR3 sequences, roughly an eighth detected once. Source material: blood, either unsorted or a sorted T cell fraction (not recorded which). The receptor set was obtained from a female donor with ankylosing spondylitis or in good health (not recorded which).

The chain carries TRBV7-2 and TRBJ2-1; TRBD2 agrees at 7 bases. The CDR3 loop spans 15 amino acids. V lost 1 base and J lost 5; bases outside the gene matches: 5. Germline V lookup: CDR1 SGHTA, CDR2 FQGNSA. The CDR3: CASSLESSGHNEQFF. In DNA form, the CDR3 reads TGTGCCAGCAGCTTAGAGTCTAGCGGCCACAATGAGCAGTTCTTC.

This clonotype appeared a few times. Sequence at one end of the junction differs from germline and may be a read error. This chain connects TRBV12-3 or TRBV12-4 to TRBJ2-3; the match to TRBD2 covers 9 bases. This CDR3 is 14 amino acids long. The DNA for the CDR3 is TGTGCCAGCAGTCTAGCGGGGTTCACAGATACGCAGTATTTT. It is translated as CASSLAGFTDTQYF.

This clonotype was picked up a small number of times. The chain links TRBV20-1 to TRBJ2-7; 13 bases match TRBD2. V lost 2 bases and J lost 4; bases outside the gene matches: 2. The CDR3 covers 14 residues. Germline CDR1 and CDR2: DFQATT and SNEGSKA (reference sequence). CDR3 in amino acids: CSARTSGRAYEQYF. CDR3 nucleotide sequence: TGCAGTGCTAGAACTAGCGGGAGGGCTTACGAGCAGTACTTC.

Many counts were recorded for this clonotype. This chain links TRBV29-1 with TRBJ2-5; TRBD2 matches at 7 bases. In germline, CDR1 is SQVTM, CDR2 ANQGSEA. The CDR3 runs 14 residues. Losses at the gene ends were 2 bases for V and 4 bases for J; bases not matched to a gene: 7. The CDR3 bases are TGCAGCGTTGAACCCCGACTAGCAGTAGAGACCCAGTACTTC. Translating gives CSVEPRLAVETQYF.

The sample holds many counts of this clonotype. The gene calls are TRBV2 and TRBJ2-7; perhaps TRBD2 as D (6 bases). Per the germline V gene, CDR1 is SNHLY and CDR2 is FYNNEI. Between the trimmed V and J ends, which lost 6 bases and 1 base, there was a span of 13 bases. The CDR3 runs to 14 residues. The CDR3 loop reads CASSPSSESYEQYF. The CDR3 region has the DNA TGTGCCAGCAGCCCATCTAGCGAGTCCTACGAGCAGTACTTC.

This clonotype was seen ten or more times. The V gene is TRBV12-3 or TRBV12-4, the J gene TRBJ2-7, with D possibly being TRBD1 (6 bases). V dropped 5 bases and J dropped 6 bases, with 11 bases sitting between them. This CDR3 is 12 amino acids long. CDR3 region: CASSTGFGEQYF. The DNA for the CDR3 is TGTGCCAGCAGTACAGGGTTCGGCGAGCAGTACTTC.

This clonotype was seen ten or more times. The chain recombines TRBV29-1 with TRBJ2-7; D call uncertain. CDR3 size: 12 residues. V dropped 4 bases and J dropped 2 bases, with 9 bases sitting between them. Germline CDR1 SQVTM, CDR2 ANQGSEA. This CDR3 reads CSVGSSTYEQYF. CDR3 nucleotides: TGCAGCGTTGGGTCTTCCACCTACGAGCAGTACTTC.

This clonotype was picked up a small number of times. An end of the junction does not agree with germline; a read error may underlie this. The chain combines TRBV20-1 with TRBJ1-5; tentative D call: TRBD1 (5 bases). The CDR3 runs to 13 residues. The V gene's germline CDR1 is DFQATT and CDR2 SNEGSKA (reference sequence). The DNA for the CDR3 is TGCAGTGCCAGAGGGGACCGGGATCAGCCCCAGCATTTT. This encodes CSARGDRDQPQHF.

The gene calls are TRBV6-1 and TRBJ2-2, with D possibly matching TRBD1 (6 bases). The CDR3 is made up of 15 amino acids. V shed 10 bases and J shed 3 bases, with 18 bases lying between them. Germline values: CDR1 MNHNS, CDR2 SASEGT. As DNA, the CDR3 is TGTGCCACCTTGCAGGGGATCCTCGACACCGGGGAGCTGTTTTTT. Residues: CATLQGILDTGELFF.

This clonotype was seen only a few times. V usage is TRBV29-1 and J usage is TRBJ1-2; 10 bases match TRBD1. This CDR3 has 12 amino acids. V was pared by 5 bases and J by 4 bases, with 1 base of the junction left unmatched. In germline, CDR1 is SQVTM, CDR2 ANQGSEA. The CDR3 sequence is CSVRTGGYGYTF. The CDR3 coding sequence is TGCAGCGTTCGGACAGGGGGCTATGGCTACACCTTC.

This clonotype was recorded many times. This chain uses TRBV9 with TRBJ2-3, with D uncertain. Germline loops: CDR1 SGDLS, CDR2 YYNGEE. The CDR3 extends over 12 amino acids. The V end was cut by 0 bases, the J end by 11 bases, with 10 bases between. The CDR3 sequence is CASSVVTTMQYF. The DNA of the CDR3 is TGTGCCAGCAGCGTAGTAACTACGATGCAGTATTTT.

This clonotype was counted at least ten times. The chain combines TRBV5-1 with TRBJ2-4; D is ambiguous. Germline CDR1 and CDR2: SGHRS and YFSETQ. V shed 1 base and J shed 3 bases, with 8 bases lying between them. The length of the CDR3 is 14 residues. This CDR3 is CASSLRSFKNIQYF. The CDR3 nucleotides read TGCGCCAGCAGCTTGAGGAGCTTCAAAAACATTCAGTACTTC.

The V gene is TRBV5-1, the J gene TRBJ2-3, with D possibly matching TRBD1 (5 bases). Germline assignment: CDR1 SGHRS and CDR2 YFSETQ. This CDR3 region has 16 residues. V was clipped by 4 bases and J by 2 bases, with 17 bases between them. CDR3 amino acids: CASSLVGQPTTDTQYF. CDR3 in DNA: TGCGCCAGCAGCCTCGTAGGACAACCCACCACAGATACGCAGTATTTT.

This sequence joins TRBV20-1 and TRBJ1-3, with 9 bases fitting TRBD1. There are 13 residues in the CDR3. Germline CDR1 reads DFQATT; CDR2 reads SNEGSKA (reference sequence). J gave up 8 bases and V 7 bases, and 9 bases lay outside the gene matches. The CDR3 bases are TGCAGTGTCACAGGGGGCGGCACGGACACCATATATTTT. Protein product: CSVTGGGTDTIYF.

Only a few counts were recorded for this clonotype. The V and J genes are TRBV7-3 and TRBJ2-7; D ambiguous. V was shortened by 1 base and J by 3 bases, with 7 bases between the two germline ends. This CDR3 region has 13 residues. Germline CDR1 reads SGHTA; CDR2 reads FQGTGA. Here the CDR3 DNA reads TGTGCCAGCAGCTTAATATCGGGCTACGAGCAGTACTTC. Its protein product is CASSLISGYEQYF. The full variable domain, rest sourced from reference TRBV7-3 and TRBJ2-7, is GAGVSQTPSNKVTEKGKYVELRCDPISGHTALYWYRQSLGQGPEFLIYFQGTGAADDSGLPNDRFFAVRPEGSVSTLKIQRTERGDSAVYLCASSLISGYEQYFGPGTRLTVT.

The table lists this clonotype with a few counts. The chain links TRBV29-1 to TRBJ2-5, with D uncertain. The CDR3 covers 10 residues. V was cut by 0 bases and J by 14 bases, with 10 bases left in between. Germline loops: CDR1 SQVTM, CDR2 ANQGSEA. CDR3 DNA sequence: TGCAGCGTTGAAGATAGTCTACTATACTTC. This sequence encodes CSVEDSLLYF.

The gene calls are TRBV5-1 and TRBJ2-5, with D perhaps matching TRBD1 or TRBD2 (5 bases each). Germline V gene sequence: CDR1 SGHRS, CDR2 YFSETQ. This CDR3 is built from 14 residues. V lost 1 base and J 5 bases, leaving 12 bases between the germline ends. CDR3 residues: CASSLKSGSETQYF. The DNA of the CDR3 is TGCGCCAGCAGCTTGAAATCAGGGAGCGAGACCCAGTACTTC.

V and J are TRBV20-1 and TRBJ2-2; 7 bases are shared with TRBD2. Germline V gene lookup returns CDR1 DFQATT and CDR2 SNEGSKA (reference sequence). The CDR3 has 15 residues. V trimming: 6 bases; J trimming: 5 bases; junction bases outside the gene matches: 12. Here the CDR3 reads CSAPLADRWTGELFF. DNA of the CDR3: TGCAGTGCCCCTCTAGCGGACCGGTGGACCGGGGAGCTGTTTTTT.